A selection of T cell receptor beta chains follows, all from one sample in a study of metastatic and nonmetastatic thyroid tumors. TCRdb recomputed clones from the PCR reads via MiXCR. The repertoire consists of about 16,000 clones, with about a quarter occurring once and the leading ten covering about 10%. The source material was blood. The receptors here all came from a male donor with papillary thyroid cancer or a benign thyroid nodule (not recorded which). Some clones in this sample may be carry-over from other donors' samples. Both conserved end residues are part of each CDR3.

length: 13
V: TRBV5-1
J: TRBJ2-1
CDR3: CASSLGQLNEQFF

length: 16
V: TRBV28
J: TRBJ2-3
CDR3: CASRSSRTKRTDTQYF

length: 15
V: TRBV2
J: TRBJ2-6
CDR3: CASSGQGAGANVLTF

length: 15
V: TRBV15
J: TRBJ2-7
CDR3: CATSRAQPPLAEQYF

length: 17
V: TRBV28
J: TRBJ2-3
CDR3: CASSLPPKGVAGDTQYF

length: 16
V: TRBV5-1
J: TRBJ2-1
CDR3: CASSLAGTGYRNEQFF

length: 14
V: TRBV6-6
J: TRBJ1-1
CDR3: CASSYYDRGREAFF

length: 14
V: TRBV28
J: TRBJ2-5
CDR3: CASSSSGAIRTQYF

length: 14
V: TRBV5-5
J: TRBJ1-5
CDR3: CASSLTGDGQPQHF

length: 14
V: TRBV19
J: TRBJ1-5
CDR3: CASSTTGSVQPQHF

length: 16
V: TRBV11-2
J: TRBJ2-3
CDR3: CASSLGGQLSTDTQYF

length: 15
V: TRBV7-2
J: TRBJ2-7
CDR3: CASSLAGGISYEQYF

length: 12
V: TRBV29-1
J: TRBJ1-1
CDR3: CSAPRGDTEAFF

length: 14
V: TRBV6-1
J: TRBJ1-2
CDR3: CASSEPARGYGYTF

length: 14
V: TRBV27
J: TRBJ1-2
CDR3: CASSLNPTGIGYTF

length: 17
V: TRBV6-6
J: TRBJ1-4
CDR3: CASSTLRSTRDNEKLFF

length: 12
V: TRBV5-1
J: TRBJ2-7
CDR3: CASGFSSYEQYF

length: 14
V: TRBV14
J: TRBJ1-1
CDR3: CASSPIAGNTEAFF

length: 15
V: TRBV5-1
J: TRBJ1-4
CDR3: CASSLAPRRNEKLFF

length: 14
V: TRBV18
J: TRBJ2-5
CDR3: CASSLAGYEETQYF

length: 13
V: TRBV20-1
J: TRBJ1-5
CDR3: CSLMSEGDQPQHF

length: 13
V: TRBV27
J: TRBJ2-7
CDR3: CASSRTGPYEQYF

length: 15
V: TRBV5-1
J: TRBJ2-1
CDR3: CASSRYRGLYNEQFF

length: 14
V: TRBV20-1
J: TRBJ1-5
CDR3: CSARDLQGNQPQHF

length: 13
V: TRBV4-1
J: TRBJ2-2
CDR3: CASSQWNTGELFF

length: 14
V: TRBV18
J: TRBJ2-7
CDR3: CASSPLKGQYEQYF

length: 15
V: TRBV27
J: TRBJ1-2
CDR3: CASSPRRTASYGYTF

length: 14
V: TRBV11-2
J: TRBJ2-7
CDR3: CASSLGPQGYEQYF

length: 21
V: TRBV7-3
J: TRBJ2-2
CDR3: CASSLPPPLTPGSANTGELFF

length: 13
V: TRBV6-1
J: TRBJ1-5
CDR3: CASRSRVGQPQHF

length: 16
V: TRBV12-3/TRBV12-4
J: TRBJ2-2
CDR3: CASTCLASMNTGELFF

length: 16
V: TRBV27
J: TRBJ2-1
CDR3: CASSSTSGSPYNEQFF

length: 14
V: TRBV19
J: TRBJ1-5
CDR3: CASMRGTGDQPQHF

length: 15
V: TRBV14
J: TRBJ2-7
CDR3: CASIVGICLFVEQYF

length: 15
V: TRBV5-1
J: TRBJ1-1
CDR3: CASSPGGVVSTEAFF

length: 16
V: TRBV20-1
J: TRBJ2-6
CDR3: CSARMCRDSGANVLTF

length: 13
V: TRBV7-3
J: TRBJ1-1
CDR3: CASSAGPNTEAFF